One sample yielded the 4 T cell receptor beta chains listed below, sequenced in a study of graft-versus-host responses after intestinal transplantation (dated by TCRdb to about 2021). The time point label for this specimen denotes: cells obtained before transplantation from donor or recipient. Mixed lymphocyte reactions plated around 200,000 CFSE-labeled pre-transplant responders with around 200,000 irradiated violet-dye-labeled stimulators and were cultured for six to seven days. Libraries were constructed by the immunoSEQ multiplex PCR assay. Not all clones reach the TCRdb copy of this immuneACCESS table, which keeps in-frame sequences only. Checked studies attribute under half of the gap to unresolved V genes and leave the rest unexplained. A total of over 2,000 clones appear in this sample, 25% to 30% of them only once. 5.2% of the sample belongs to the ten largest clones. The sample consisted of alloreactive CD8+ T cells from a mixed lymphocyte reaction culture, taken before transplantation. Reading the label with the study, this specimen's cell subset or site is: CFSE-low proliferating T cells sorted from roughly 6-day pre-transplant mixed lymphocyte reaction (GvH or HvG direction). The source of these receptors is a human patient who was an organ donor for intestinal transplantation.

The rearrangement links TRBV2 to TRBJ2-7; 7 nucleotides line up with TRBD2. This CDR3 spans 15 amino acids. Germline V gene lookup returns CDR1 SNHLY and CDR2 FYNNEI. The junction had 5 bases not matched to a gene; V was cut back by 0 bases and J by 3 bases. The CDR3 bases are TGTGCCAGCAGTGAAGCGACTAGCTTAAGCTACGAGCAGTACTTC. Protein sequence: CASSEATSLSYEQYF.

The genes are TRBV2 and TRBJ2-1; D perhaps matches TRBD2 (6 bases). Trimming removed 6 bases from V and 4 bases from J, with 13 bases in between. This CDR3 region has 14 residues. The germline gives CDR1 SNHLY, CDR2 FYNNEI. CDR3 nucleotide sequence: TGTGCCAGCAGGCCGGGACTTTCGTACAATGAGCAGTTCTTC. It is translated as CASRPGLSYNEQFF.

The CDR3 nucleotides read TGTGCCAGCAGCCCGCTAGGGGCCCTAAACGAGCAGTACTTC. Translation: CASSPLGALNEQYF. The V gene is TRBV6-1, the J gene TRBJ2-7; D may be TRBD1 (5 bases). The CDR3 runs 14 residues. Trimming cost V 6 bases and J 5 bases, with 17 bases left between them. Looked up from germline, CDR1 is MNHNS and CDR2 is SASEGT.

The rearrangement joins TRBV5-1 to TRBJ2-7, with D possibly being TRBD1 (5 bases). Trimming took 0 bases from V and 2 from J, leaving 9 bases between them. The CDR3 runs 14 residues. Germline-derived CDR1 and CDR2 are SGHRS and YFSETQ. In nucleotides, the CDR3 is TGCGCCAGCAGCTTGGGTCTGGGGCCCTACGAGCAGTACTTC. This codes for CASSLGLGPYEQYF.